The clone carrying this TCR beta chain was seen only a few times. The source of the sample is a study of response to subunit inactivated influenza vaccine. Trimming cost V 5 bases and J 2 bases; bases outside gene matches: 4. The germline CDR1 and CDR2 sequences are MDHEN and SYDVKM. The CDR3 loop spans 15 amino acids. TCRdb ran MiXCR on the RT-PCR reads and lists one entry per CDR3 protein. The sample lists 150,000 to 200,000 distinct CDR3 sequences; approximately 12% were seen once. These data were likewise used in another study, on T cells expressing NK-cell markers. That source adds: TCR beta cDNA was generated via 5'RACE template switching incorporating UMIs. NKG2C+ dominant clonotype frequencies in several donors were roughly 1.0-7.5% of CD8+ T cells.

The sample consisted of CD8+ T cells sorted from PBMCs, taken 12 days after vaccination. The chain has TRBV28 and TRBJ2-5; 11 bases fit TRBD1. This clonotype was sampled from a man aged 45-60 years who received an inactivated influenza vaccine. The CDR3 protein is CASSPGTGGQETQYF. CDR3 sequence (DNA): TGTGCCAGCAGTCCCGGGACAGGGGGGCAAGAGACCCAGTACTTC. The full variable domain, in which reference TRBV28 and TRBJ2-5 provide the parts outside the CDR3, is DVKVTQSSRYLVKRTGEKVFLECVQDMDHENMFWYRQDPGLGLRLIYFSYDVKMKEKGDIPEGYSVSREKKERFSLILESASTNQTSMYLCASSPGTGGQETQYFGPGTRLLVL.